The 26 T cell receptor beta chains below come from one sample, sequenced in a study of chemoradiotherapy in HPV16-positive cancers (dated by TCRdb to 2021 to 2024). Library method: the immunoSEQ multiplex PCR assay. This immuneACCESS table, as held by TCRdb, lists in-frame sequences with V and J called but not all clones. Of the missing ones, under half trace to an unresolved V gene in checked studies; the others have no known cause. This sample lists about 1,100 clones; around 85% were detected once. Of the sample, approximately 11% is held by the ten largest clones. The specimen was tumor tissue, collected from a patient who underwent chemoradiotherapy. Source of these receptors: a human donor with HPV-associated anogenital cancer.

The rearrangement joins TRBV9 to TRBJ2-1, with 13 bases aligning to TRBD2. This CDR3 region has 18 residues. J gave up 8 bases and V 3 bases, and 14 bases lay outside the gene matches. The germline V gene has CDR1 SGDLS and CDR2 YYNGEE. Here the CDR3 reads CASSATPAGTSGIDEQFF. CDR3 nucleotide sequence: TGTGCCAGCAGCGCTACCCCCGCCGGGACTAGCGGGATTGATGAGCAGTTCTTC.

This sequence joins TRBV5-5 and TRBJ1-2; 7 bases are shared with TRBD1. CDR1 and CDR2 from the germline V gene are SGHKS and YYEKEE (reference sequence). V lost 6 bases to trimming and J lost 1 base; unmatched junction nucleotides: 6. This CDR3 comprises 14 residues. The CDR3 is CASTFGQVNYGYTF. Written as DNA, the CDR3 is TGTGCCAGCACCTTTGGACAGGTTAACTATGGCTACACCTTC.

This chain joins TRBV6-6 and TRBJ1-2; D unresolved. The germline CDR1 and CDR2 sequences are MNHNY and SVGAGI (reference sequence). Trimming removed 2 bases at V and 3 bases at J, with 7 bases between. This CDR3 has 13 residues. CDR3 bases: TGTGCCAGCAGTTACGCGGGCGACTATGGCTACACCTTC. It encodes CASSYAGDYGYTF.

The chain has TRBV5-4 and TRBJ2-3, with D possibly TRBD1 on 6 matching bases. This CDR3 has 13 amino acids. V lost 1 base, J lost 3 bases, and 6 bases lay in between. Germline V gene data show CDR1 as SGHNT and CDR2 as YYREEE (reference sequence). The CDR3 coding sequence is TGTGCCAGCAGCTTGAGGGGGACAGATACGCAGTATTTT. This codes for CASSLRGTDTQYF.

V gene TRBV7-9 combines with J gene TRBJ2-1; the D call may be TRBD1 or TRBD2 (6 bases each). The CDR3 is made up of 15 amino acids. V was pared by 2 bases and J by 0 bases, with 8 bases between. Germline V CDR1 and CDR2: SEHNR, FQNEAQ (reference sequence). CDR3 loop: CASSLKGGSYNEQFF. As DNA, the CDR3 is TGTGCCAGCAGCTTAAAGGGGGGCTCCTACAATGAGCAGTTCTTC.

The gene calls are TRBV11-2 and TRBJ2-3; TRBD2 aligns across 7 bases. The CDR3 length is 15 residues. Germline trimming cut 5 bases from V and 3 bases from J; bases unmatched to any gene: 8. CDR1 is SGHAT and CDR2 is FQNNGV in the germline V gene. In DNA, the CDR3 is TGTGCCAGCAGCCGAGCGGGGACCCAAACAGATACGCAGTATTTT. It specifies CASSRAGTQTDTQYF.

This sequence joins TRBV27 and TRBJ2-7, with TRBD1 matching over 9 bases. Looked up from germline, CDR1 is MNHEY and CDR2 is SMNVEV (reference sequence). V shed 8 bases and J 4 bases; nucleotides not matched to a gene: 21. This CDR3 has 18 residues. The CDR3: CASGQTGGGLISGYEQYF. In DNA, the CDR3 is TGTGCCAGCGGCCAAACAGGGGGCGGATTAATTTCTGGTTACGAGCAGTACTTC.

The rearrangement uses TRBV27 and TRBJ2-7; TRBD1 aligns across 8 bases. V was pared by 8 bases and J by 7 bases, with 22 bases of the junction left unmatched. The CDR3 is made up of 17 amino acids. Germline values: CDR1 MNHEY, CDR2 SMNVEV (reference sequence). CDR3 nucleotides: TGTGCCAGCCCGAAGGACAGGGTACTAGCTACTTGTTGGGAGCAGTACTTC. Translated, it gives CASPKDRVLATCWEQYF.

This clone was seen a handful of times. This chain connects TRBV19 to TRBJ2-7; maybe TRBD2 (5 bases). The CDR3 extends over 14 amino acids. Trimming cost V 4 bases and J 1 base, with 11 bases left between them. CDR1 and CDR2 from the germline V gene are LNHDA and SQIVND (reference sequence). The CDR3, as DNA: TGTGCCAGTAGTACCGGACTGTCTTCCTACGAGCAGTACTTC. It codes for CASSTGLSSYEQYF.

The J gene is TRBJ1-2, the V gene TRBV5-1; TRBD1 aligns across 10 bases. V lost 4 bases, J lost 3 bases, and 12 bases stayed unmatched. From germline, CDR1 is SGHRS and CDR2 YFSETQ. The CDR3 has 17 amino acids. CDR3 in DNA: TGCGCCAGCAGCCAAACCGGGACAGGGGCTTCGGACTATGGCTACACCTTC. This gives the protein CASSQTGTGASDYGYTF.

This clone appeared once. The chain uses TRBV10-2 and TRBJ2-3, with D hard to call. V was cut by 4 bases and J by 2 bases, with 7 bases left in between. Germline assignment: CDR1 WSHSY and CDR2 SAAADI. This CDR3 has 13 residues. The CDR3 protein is CASSGLDTDTQYF. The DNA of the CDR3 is TGCGCCAGCAGTGGCCTGGACACAGATACGCAGTATTTT.

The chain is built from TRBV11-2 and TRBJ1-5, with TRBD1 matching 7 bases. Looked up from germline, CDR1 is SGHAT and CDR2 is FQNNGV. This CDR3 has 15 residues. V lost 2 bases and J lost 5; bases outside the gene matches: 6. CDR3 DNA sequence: TGTGCCAGCAGCTTAAGAACAGGGGACGATCAGCCCCAGCATTTT. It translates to CASSLRTGDDQPQHF.

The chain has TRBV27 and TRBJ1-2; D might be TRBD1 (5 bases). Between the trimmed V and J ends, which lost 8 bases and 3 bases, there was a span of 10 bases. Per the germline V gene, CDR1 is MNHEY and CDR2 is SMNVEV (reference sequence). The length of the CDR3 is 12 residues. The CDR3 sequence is CASGGIDYGYTF. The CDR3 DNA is TGTGCCAGCGGGGGGATCGACTATGGCTACACCTTC.

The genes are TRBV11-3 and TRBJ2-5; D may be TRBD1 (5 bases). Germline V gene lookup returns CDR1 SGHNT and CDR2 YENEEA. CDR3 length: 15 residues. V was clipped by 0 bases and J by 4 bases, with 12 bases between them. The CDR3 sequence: CASSLDIGVRETQYF. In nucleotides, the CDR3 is TGTGCCAGCAGCTTAGATATAGGGGTTCGAGAGACCCAGTACTTC.

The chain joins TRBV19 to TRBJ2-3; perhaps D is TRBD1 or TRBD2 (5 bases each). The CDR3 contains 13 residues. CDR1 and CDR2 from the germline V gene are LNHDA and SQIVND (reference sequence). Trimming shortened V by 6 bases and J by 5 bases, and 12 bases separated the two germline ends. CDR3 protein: CASSRGLQDTQYF. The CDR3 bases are TGTGCCAGTAGCCGGGGCTTACAAGATACGCAGTATTTT.

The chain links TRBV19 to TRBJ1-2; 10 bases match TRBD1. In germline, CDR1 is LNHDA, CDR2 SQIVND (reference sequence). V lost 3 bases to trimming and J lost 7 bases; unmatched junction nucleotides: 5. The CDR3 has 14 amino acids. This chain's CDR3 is CASSIPDRGGGYTF. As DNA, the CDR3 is TGTGCCAGTAGTATCCCGGACAGGGGGGGTGGCTACACCTTC.

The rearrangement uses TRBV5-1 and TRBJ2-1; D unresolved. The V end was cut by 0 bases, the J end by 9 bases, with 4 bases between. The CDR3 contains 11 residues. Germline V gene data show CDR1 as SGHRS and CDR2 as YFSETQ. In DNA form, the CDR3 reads TGCGCCAGCAGCTTGGGTGGTGAGCAGTTCTTC. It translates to CASSLGGEQFF.

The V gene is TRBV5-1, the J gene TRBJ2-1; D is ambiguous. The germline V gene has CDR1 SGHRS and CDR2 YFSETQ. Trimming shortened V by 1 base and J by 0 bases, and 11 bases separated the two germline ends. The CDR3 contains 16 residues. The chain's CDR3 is CASSLSVGGSYNEQFF. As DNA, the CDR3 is TGCGCCAGCAGCTTGTCGGTAGGTGGCTCCTACAATGAGCAGTTCTTC.

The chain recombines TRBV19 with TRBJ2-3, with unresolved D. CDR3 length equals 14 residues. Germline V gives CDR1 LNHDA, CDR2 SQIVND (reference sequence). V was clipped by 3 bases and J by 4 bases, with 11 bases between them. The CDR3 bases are TGTGCCAGTAGTATGTTACCTGGGTCAGATACGCAGTATTTT. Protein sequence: CASSMLPGSDTQYF.

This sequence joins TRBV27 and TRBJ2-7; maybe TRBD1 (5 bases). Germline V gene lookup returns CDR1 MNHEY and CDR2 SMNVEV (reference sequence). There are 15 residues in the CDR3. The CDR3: CARRGPRGWVYEQYF. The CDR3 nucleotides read TGTGCGAGAAGGGGCCCGAGAGGTTGGGTCTACGAGCAGTACTTC.

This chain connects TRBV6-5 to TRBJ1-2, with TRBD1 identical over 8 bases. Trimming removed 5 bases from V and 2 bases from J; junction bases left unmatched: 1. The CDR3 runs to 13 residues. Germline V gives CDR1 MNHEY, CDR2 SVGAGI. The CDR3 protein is CASSRQGNYGYTF. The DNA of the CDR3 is TGTGCCAGCAGTCGACAGGGGAACTATGGCTACACCTTC.

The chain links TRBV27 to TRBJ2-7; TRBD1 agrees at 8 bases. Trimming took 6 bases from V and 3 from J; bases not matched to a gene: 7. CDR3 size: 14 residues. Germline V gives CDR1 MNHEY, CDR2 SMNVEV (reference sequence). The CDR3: CASRPYRGSYEQYF. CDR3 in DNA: TGTGCCAGCAGACCTTACAGGGGGAGCTACGAGCAGTACTTC.

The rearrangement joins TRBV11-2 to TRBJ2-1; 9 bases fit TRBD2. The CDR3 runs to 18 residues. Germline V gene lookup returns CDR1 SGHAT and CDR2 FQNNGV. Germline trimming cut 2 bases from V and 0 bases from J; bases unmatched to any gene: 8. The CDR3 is CASSLIASGDSSYNEQFF. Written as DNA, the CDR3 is TGTGCCAGCAGCTTAATAGCTAGCGGGGACAGCTCCTACAATGAGCAGTTCTTC.

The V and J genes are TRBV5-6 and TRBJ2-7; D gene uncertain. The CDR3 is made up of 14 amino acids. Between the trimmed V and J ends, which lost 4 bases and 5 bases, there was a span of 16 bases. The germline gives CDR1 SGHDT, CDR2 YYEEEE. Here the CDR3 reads CASSPLPLPDEQYF. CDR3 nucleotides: TGTGCCAGCAGCCCCCTACCCCTCCCCGACGAGCAGTACTTC.

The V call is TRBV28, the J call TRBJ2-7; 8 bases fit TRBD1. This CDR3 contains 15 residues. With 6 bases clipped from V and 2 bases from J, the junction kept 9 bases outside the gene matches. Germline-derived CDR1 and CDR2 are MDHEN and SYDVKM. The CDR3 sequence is CASSRTGIVAYEQYF. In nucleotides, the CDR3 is TGTGCCAGCAGCCGGACAGGGATTGTCGCCTACGAGCAGTACTTC.

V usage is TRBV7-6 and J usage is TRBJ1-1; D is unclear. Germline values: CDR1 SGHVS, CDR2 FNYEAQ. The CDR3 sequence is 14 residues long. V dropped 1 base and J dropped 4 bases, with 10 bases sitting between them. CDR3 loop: CASSLGKSSTEAFF. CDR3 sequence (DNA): TGTGCCAGCAGCTTAGGGAAGAGTAGCACTGAAGCTTTCTTT.